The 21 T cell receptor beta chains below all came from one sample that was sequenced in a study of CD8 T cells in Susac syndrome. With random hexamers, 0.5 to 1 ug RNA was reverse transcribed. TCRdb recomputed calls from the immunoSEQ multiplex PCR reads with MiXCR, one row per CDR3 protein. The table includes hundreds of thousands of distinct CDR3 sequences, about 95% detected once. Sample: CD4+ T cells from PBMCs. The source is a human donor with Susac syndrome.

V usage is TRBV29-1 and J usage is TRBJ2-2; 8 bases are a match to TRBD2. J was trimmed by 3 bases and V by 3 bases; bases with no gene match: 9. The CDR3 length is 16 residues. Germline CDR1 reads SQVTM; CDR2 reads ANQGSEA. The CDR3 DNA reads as TGCAGCGTTGATAGGACGGGAGGGCTGGACACCGGGGAGCTGTTTTTT. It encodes CSVDRTGGLDTGELFF.

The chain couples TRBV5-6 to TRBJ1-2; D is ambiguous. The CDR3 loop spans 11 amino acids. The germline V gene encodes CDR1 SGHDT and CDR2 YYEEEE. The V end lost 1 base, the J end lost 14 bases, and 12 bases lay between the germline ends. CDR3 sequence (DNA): TGTGCCAGCAGCTTGAAAAGGAACGAAACCTTC. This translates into CASSLKRNETF.

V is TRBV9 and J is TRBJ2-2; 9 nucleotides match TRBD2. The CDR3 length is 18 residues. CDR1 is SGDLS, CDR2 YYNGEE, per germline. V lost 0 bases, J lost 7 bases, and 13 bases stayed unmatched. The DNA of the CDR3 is TGTGCCAGCAGCGTAGTCTCAAGCGGGGGGCCCCGGGTCGGGGAGCTGTTTTTT. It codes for CASSVVSSGGPRVGELFF.

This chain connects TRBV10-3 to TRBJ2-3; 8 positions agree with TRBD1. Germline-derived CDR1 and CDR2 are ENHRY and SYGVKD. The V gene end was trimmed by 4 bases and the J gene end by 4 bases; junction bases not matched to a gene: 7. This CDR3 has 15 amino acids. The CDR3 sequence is CAISGLAGGADTQYF. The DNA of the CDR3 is TGTGCCATCAGTGGTCTGGCAGGGGGCGCAGATACGCAGTATTTT.

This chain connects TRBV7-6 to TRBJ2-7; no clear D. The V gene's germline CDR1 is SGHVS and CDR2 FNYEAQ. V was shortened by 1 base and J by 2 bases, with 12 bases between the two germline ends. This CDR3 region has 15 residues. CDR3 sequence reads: CASSLDSKLAYEQYF. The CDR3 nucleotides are TGTGCCAGCAGCTTAGACTCAAAGTTGGCCTACGAGCAGTACTTC.

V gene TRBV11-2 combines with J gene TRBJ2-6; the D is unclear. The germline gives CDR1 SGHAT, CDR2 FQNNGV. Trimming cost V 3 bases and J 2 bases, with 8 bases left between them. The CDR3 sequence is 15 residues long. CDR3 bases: TGTGCCAGCAGCTTTTCAGGTGCTGGGGCCAACGTCCTGACTTTC. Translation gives CASSFSGAGANVLTF.

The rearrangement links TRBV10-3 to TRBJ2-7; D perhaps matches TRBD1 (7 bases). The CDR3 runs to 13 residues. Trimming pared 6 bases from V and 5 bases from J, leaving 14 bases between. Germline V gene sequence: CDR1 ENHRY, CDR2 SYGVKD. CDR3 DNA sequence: TGTGCCATCAGACGGGGGACAGTTAACGAGCAGTACTTC. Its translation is CAIRRGTVNEQYF.

CDR3 bases: TGTGCCAGCAGCCCGACAGGTTATACTGAAGCTTTCTTT. Translation gives CASSPTGYTEAFF. The chain has TRBV5-6 and TRBJ1-1; D perhaps matches TRBD1 (6 bases). The germline V gene has CDR1 SGHDT and CDR2 YYEEEE. The length of the CDR3 is 13 residues. The V and J ends lost 4 bases and 5 bases respectively, with 12 bases between them. Filled out from reference TRBV5-6 and TRBJ1-1, the complete variable domain reads DAGVTQSPTHLIKTRGQQVTLRCSPKSGHDTVSWYQQALGQGPQFIFQYYEEEERQRGNFPDRFSGHQFPNYSSELNVNALLLGDSALYLCASSPTGYTEAFFGQGTRLTVV.

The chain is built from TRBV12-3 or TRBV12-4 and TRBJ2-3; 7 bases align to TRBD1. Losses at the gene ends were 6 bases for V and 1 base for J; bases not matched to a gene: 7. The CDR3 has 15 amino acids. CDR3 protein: CASSPTGAGTDTQYF. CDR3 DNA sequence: TGTGCCAGCAGCCCTACAGGGGCCGGCACAGATACGCAGTATTTT.

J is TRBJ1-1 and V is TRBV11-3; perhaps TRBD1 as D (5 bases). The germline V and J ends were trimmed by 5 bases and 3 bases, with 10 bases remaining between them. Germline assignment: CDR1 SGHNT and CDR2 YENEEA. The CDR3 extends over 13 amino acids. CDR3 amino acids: CASSAQGDTEAFF. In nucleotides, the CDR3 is TGTGCCAGCAGCGCCCAAGGGGACACTGAAGCTTTCTTT.

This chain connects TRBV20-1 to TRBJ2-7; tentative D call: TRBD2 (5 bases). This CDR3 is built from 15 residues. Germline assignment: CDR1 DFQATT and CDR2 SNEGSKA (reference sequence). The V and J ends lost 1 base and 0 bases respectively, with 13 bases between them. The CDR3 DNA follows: TGCAGTGCTAGAGTGGACGCGGGTAGCTCCTACGAGCAGTACTTC. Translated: CSARVDAGSSYEQYF.

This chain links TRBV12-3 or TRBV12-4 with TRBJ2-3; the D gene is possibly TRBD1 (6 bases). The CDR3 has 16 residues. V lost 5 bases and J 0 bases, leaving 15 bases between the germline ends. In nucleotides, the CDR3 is TGTGCCAGCAGTCATAGGAGAGGGGGTAGCACAGATACGCAGTATTTT. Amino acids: CASSHRRGGSTDTQYF.

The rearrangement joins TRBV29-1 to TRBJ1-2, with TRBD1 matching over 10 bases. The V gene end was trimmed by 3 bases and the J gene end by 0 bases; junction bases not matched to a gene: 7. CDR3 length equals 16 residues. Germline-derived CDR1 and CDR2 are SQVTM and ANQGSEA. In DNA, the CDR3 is TGCAGCGTTGACGGGGACAGGGGCCTCTCTAACTATGGCTACACCTTC. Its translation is CSVDGDRGLSNYGYTF.

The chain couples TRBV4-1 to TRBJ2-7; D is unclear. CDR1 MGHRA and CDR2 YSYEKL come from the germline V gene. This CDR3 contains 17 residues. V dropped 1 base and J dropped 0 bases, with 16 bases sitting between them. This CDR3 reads CASSQARDTPGSYEQYF. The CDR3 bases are TGCGCCAGCAGCCAAGCCCGAGACACCCCGGGCTCCTACGAGCAGTACTTC.

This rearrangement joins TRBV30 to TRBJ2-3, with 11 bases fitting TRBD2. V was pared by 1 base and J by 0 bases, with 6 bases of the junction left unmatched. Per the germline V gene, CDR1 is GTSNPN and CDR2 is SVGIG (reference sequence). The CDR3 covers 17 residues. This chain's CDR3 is CAWSGASGGISTDTQYF. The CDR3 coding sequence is TGTGCCTGGAGTGGGGCTAGCGGGGGGATTAGCACAGATACGCAGTATTTT. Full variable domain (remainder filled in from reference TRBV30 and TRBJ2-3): SQTIHQWPATLVQPVGSPLSLECTVEGTSNPNLYWYRQAAGRGLQLLFYSVGIGQISSEVPQNLSASRPQDRQFILSSKKLLLSDSGFYLCAWSGASGGISTDTQYFGPGTRLTVL.

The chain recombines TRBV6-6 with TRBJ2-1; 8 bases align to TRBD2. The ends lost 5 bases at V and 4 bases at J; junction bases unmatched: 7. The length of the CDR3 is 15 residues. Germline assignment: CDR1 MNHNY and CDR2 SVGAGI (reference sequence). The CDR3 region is CASSRGLGAYNEQFF. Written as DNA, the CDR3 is TGTGCCAGCAGTAGGGGACTAGGGGCTTACAATGAGCAGTTCTTC.

In DNA form, the CDR3 reads TGTGCCAGCATCTCCGGAATGCCAGGCTACACCTTC. The encoded protein is CASISGMPGYTF. The chain uses TRBV6-6 and TRBJ1-2, with no clear D. CDR3 length: 12 residues. Germline V CDR1 and CDR2: MNHNY, SVGAGI (reference sequence). V lost 7 bases and J lost 8, with 14 bases in between.

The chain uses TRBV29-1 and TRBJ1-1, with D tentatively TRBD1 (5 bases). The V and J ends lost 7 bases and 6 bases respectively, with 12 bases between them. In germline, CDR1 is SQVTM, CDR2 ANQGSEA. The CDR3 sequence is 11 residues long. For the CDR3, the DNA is TGCAGCGCCCTGGGGGTAGCTGAAGCTTTCTTT. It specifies CSALGVAEAFF. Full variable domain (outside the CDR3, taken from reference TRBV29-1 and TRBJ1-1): SAVISQKPSRDICQRGTSLTIQCQVDSQVTMMFWYRQQPGQSLTLIATANQGSEATYESGFVIDKFPISRPNLTFSTLTVSNMSPEDSSIYLCSALGVAEAFFGQGTRLTVV.

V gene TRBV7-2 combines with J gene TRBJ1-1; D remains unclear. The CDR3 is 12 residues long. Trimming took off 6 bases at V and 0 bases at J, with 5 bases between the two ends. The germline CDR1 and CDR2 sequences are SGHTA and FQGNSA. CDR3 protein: CASSFLNTEAFF. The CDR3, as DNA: TGTGCCAGCAGTTTCCTGAACACTGAAGCTTTCTTT.

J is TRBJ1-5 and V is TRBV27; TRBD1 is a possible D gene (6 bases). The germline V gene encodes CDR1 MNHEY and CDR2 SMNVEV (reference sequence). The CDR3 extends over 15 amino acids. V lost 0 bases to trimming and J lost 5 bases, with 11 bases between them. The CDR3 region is CASSLSTRGDQPQHF. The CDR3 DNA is TGTGCCAGCAGTTTATCGACCAGGGGAGATCAGCCCCAGCATTTT.

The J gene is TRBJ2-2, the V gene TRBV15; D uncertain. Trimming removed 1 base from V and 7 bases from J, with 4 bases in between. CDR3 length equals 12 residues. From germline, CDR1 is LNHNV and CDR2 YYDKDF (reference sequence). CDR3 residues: CATSRVDGELFF. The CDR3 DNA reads TGTGCCACCAGCAGAGTAGACGGGGAGCTGTTTTTT. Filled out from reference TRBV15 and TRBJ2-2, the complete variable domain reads DAMVIQNPRYQVTQFGKPVTLSCSQTLNHNVMYWYQQKSSQAPKLLFHYYDKDFNNEADTPDNFQSRRPNTSFCFLDIRSPGLGDTAMYLCATSRVDGELFFGEGSRLTVL.